Below, 20 T cell receptor beta chains from the same sample are listed, as sequenced in a study of cytomegalovirus exposure and HLA in healthy donors (dated by TCRdb to 2015 to 2018). The method was the immunoSEQ multiplex PCR assay. The multiplex PCR relied on a mix of 60 forward primers for TCR Vbeta segments and 13 reverse primers for TCR Jbeta segments. Held by TCRdb, this immuneACCESS table contains in-frame sequences only and omits some clones. Under half of the omission traces to an unresolved V gene where checked; the cause of the rest is unknown. The sample yields fewer than 180,000 clones; around 74% were counted once. The top ten hold around 6.6% of the sample. The sequencing sample was made of PBMCs. The receptors were sampled from a man aged 50-60 years in good health and CMV-seropositive.

The V and J genes are TRBV11-3 and TRBJ2-2; 7 positions agree with TRBD2. CDR3 length equals 14 residues. Germline loops: CDR1 SGHNT, CDR2 YENEEA. V lost 5 bases to trimming and J lost 5 bases; unmatched junction nucleotides: 5. This CDR3 reads CASSELARTGELFF. The CDR3 DNA reads as TGTGCCAGCAGCGAACTAGCGAGGACCGGGGAGCTGTTTTTT.

This clone showed up just a few times. The chain employs TRBV7-9 and TRBJ2-3; D perhaps matches TRBD2 (5 bases). The CDR3 is 17 residues long. Germline assignment: CDR1 SEHNR and CDR2 FQNEAQ (reference sequence). Trimming removed 3 bases from V and 3 bases from J, with 19 bases in between. The CDR3 DNA sequence: TGTGCCAGCAGCTTTTGGGCGAGGGCGGAGAGTACAGATACGCAGTATTTT. Amino acids: CASSFWARAESTDTQYF.

The rearrangement links TRBV5-1 to TRBJ1-4; D is perhaps TRBD1 (6 bases). Germline V gene data show CDR1 as SGHRS and CDR2 as YFSETQ. The V end was cut by 1 base, the J end by 7 bases, with 17 bases between. This CDR3 has 16 amino acids. In DNA form, the CDR3 reads TGCGCCAGCAGCTTGACCCAGGGGAACCCCGTTGAAAAACTGTTTTTT. It encodes CASSLTQGNPVEKLFF. Supplemented by reference TRBV5-1 and TRBJ1-4, the full variable domain reads KAGVTQTPRYLIKTRGQQVTLSCSPISGHRSVSWYQQTPGQGLQFLFEYFSETQRNKGNFPGRFSGRQFSNSRSEMNVSTLELGDSALYLCASSLTQGNPVEKLFFGSGTQLSVL.

V gene TRBV7-7 combines with J gene TRBJ2-5, with D tentatively TRBD2 (7 bases). This CDR3 comprises 15 residues. Germline lookup yields CDR1 SSHAT and CDR2 FNYEAQ (reference sequence). The CDR3 DNA reads as TGTGCTAGCGGCTTGGGGGGGGGACAACAAGAGACCCAGTACTTC. This gives the protein CASGLGGGQQETQYF.

This clone showed up just once. The J gene is TRBJ1-2, the V gene TRBV5-4, with 7 bases matching TRBD1. The V segment lost 0 bases and the J segment 2 bases; nucleotides outside the gene matches: 1. The CDR3 loop spans 14 amino acids. CDR1 is SGHNT, CDR2 YYREEE, per germline (reference sequence). The DNA for the CDR3 is TGTGCCAGCAGCTTGGGACAGGGCAACTATGGCTACACCTTC. Translation gives CASSLGQGNYGYTF.

V is TRBV10-1 and J is TRBJ2-7; the match to TRBD1 covers 9 bases. The V gene's germline CDR1 is WNHNN and CDR2 SYGVQD (reference sequence). The CDR3 spans 14 residues. The V segment lost 10 bases and the J segment 1 base; nucleotides outside the gene matches: 8. The CDR3 DNA sequence: TGCGCCACTTCCCGGGACAGGGTTTCCTACGAGCAGTACTTC. Amino acids: CATSRDRVSYEQYF.

The chain combines TRBV5-4 with TRBJ2-1; D not certain. V lost 4 bases to trimming and J lost 3 bases, with 11 bases between them. Germline V gene data show CDR1 as SGHNT and CDR2 as YYREEE (reference sequence). The CDR3 length is 14 residues. The DNA of the CDR3 is TGTGCCAGCAGCGTTCAGGCTATCTACAATGAGCAGTTCTTC. Translation: CASSVQAIYNEQFF.

The V and J genes are TRBV7-2 and TRBJ2-1, with D possibly being TRBD2 (6 bases). The CDR3 length is 17 residues. The germline V and J ends were trimmed by 2 bases and 0 bases, with 14 bases remaining between them. CDR1 and CDR2 (germline): SGHTA, FQGNSA. CDR3 coding DNA: TGTGCCAGCAGCTTAAGACCAGGAGGGAGCTCCTACAATGAGCAGTTCTTC. Translated: CASSLRPGGSSYNEQFF.

The rearrangement links TRBV5-1 to TRBJ2-2; possible D gene TRBD1, 5 bases. CDR3 length equals 13 residues. V gave up 5 bases and J gave up 6 bases, with 11 bases separating them. CDR1 is SGHRS, CDR2 YFSETQ, per germline. This chain's CDR3 is CASRQDPSGELFF. The CDR3 nucleotides are TGCGCCAGCAGACAGGATCCCTCCGGGGAGCTGTTTTTT. Using reference TRBV5-1 and TRBJ2-2 for the parts outside the CDR3, the full variable domain is KAGVTQTPRYLIKTRGQQVTLSCSPISGHRSVSWYQQTPGQGLQFLFEYFSETQRNKGNFPGRFSGRQFSNSRSEMNVSTLELGDSALYLCASRQDPSGELFFGEGSRLTVL.

The chain has TRBV5-4 and TRBJ2-5; 14 bases agree with TRBD2. The junction had 11 bases not matched to a gene; V was cut back by 5 bases and J by 5 bases. CDR3 length: 17 amino acids. Germline CDR1 and CDR2: SGHNT and YYREEE (reference sequence). The CDR3 nucleotides read TGTGCCAGCAGTTACCCGGGACTAGCGGGAGAAGGGGAGACCCAGTACTTC. Residues: CASSYPGLAGEGETQYF.

The rearrangement joins TRBV10-3 to TRBJ1-1; no reliable D call. CDR3 size: 12 residues. Deletions cut 10 bases from V and 4 bases from J, with 13 bases between. The germline gives CDR1 ENHRY, CDR2 SYGVKD. CDR3 region: CATSSGSTEAFF. For the CDR3, the DNA is TGTGCCACCAGCTCGGGGTCCACTGAAGCTTTCTTT.

J is TRBJ1-1 and V is TRBV6-5; D is uncertain. The CDR3 loop spans 15 amino acids. V shed 0 bases and J shed 11 bases, with 19 bases lying between them. Germline loops: CDR1 MNHEY, CDR2 SVGAGI. The CDR3 region is CASSYSGPLGGRAFF. The CDR3, as DNA: TGTGCCAGCAGTTACTCGGGTCCTTTAGGAGGACGGGCTTTCTTT.

This chain connects TRBV7-8 to TRBJ2-5, with unresolved D. The J call could be wrong; TRBJ2-7 is a better fit for the DNA end. The CDR3 is 11 residues long. Germline V gene lookup returns CDR1 SGHVS and CDR2 FQNEAQ. The CDR3 nucleotides read TGTGCCAGCAGCCCCGACTACGAGCAGTACTTC. This translates into CASSPDYEQYF.

The chain combines TRBV5-1 with TRBJ2-4; 10 bases align to TRBD1. This CDR3 has 13 amino acids. The V gene end was trimmed by 3 bases and the J gene end by 15 bases; junction bases not matched to a gene: 9. Germline assignment: CDR1 SGHRS and CDR2 YFSETQ. The chain's CDR3 is CASSSIGTGDPYF. CDR3 DNA: TGCGCCAGCAGCTCGATCGGGACAGGGGACCCGTACTTC.

The chain carries TRBV9 and TRBJ2-5; D is possibly TRBD2 (6 bases). V lost 4 bases and J 3 bases, leaving 13 bases between the germline ends. This CDR3 is built from 14 residues. CDR1 SGDLS and CDR2 YYNGEE come from the germline V gene. The CDR3 DNA follows: TGTGCCAGCAGCTTCGGGACTTGGGAAGAGACCCAGTACTTC. This encodes CASSFGTWEETQYF. Full variable domain (outside the CDR3, taken from reference TRBV9 and TRBJ2-5): DSGVTQTPKHLITATGQRVTLRCSPRSGDLSVYWYQQSLDQGLQFLIQYYNGEERAKGNILERFSAQQFPDLHSELNLSSLELGDSALYFCASSFGTWEETQYFGPGTRLLVL.

This sequence joins TRBV4-1 and TRBJ1-1; 9 bases are a match to TRBD1. The V gene's germline CDR1 is MGHRA and CDR2 YSYEKL. The CDR3 contains 15 residues. Trimming took 2 bases from V and 1 from J; bases not matched to a gene: 2. CDR3: CASSQLTGGNTEAFF. DNA for the CDR3: TGCGCCAGCAGCCAACTGACAGGGGGGAACACTGAAGCTTTCTTT.

This clone was counted only a few times. In DNA form, the CDR3 reads TGTGCCAGCAGTTATGGGGGGATAGAGACCCAGTACTTC. Protein product: CASSYGGIETQYF. The chain carries TRBV6-5 and TRBJ2-5; maybe TRBD2 (6 bases). The CDR3 loop spans 13 amino acids. V lost 3 bases to trimming and J lost 4 bases, with 9 bases between them. Germline V gene sequence: CDR1 MNHEY, CDR2 SVGAGI.

The gene calls are TRBV20-1 and TRBJ2-1; D may be TRBD2 (5 bases). V was pared by 3 bases and J by 9 bases, with 9 bases between. This CDR3 is 11 amino acids long. Germline V gives CDR1 DFQATT, CDR2 SNEGSKA (reference sequence). The CDR3 DNA sequence: TGCAGTGCTAGTTCGGGATTTGAGCAGTTCTTC. This encodes CSASSGFEQFF.

This clone showed up just a few times. The rearrangement joins TRBV11-2 to TRBJ1-4, with a weak D call TRBD1 (6 bases). Trimming took 3 bases from V and 2 from J, leaving 16 bases between them. The CDR3 sequence is 17 residues long. Germline V gene lookup returns CDR1 SGHAT and CDR2 FQNNGV. The CDR3 is CASSFLFRGATNEKLFF. In nucleotides, the CDR3 is TGTGCCAGCAGCTTCCTTTTTCGGGGGGCCACTAATGAAAAACTGTTTTTT. The whole variable domain, remainder taken from reference TRBV11-2 and TRBJ1-4, is EAGVAQSPRYKIIEKRQSVAFWCNPISGHATLYWYQQILGQGPKLLIQFQNNGVVDDSQLPKDRFSAERLKGVDSTLKIQPAKLEDSAVYLCASSFLFRGATNEKLFFGSGTQLSVL.

This clone has just one count. This chain links TRBV2 with TRBJ1-5; D is unclear. The germline CDR1 and CDR2 sequences are SNHLY and FYNNEI. V lost 4 bases and J 5 bases, leaving 12 bases between the germline ends. This CDR3 has 14 residues. The CDR3 DNA is TGTGCCAGCAGTGGCCGAGGCACGGATCAGCCCCAGCATTTT. This gives the protein CASSGRGTDQPQHF.